The clone carrying this T cell receptor (beta chain) has only a few counts. The antigen remains undetermined. The record originates from a study of post-analysis software for immune sequencing data. Turning to the study itself: Progressive-relapsing, secondary progressive and relapsing-remitting multiple sclerosis were among the disease courses included. Study-level findings and limits: Five or six TRBV segments, including TRBV5-6, TRBV5-1 and TRBV20-1, were more frequent in patients than controls. Controls significantly exceeded multiple sclerosis patients in normalized Chao1 diversity.

Incorporated into the TCR beta cDNA libraries were unique molecular identifiers, which served to reduce PCR and sequencing biases. MiXCR was run by TCRdb on the PCR reads, yielding one entry per CDR3 protein. The sample gives about 540,000 distinct CDR3 sequences, 34% of which show up once; less than 6% is in the top ten. The germline gives CDR1 SGHTA, CDR2 FQGTGA. This CDR3 spans 16 amino acids. The V end was cut by 4 bases, the J end by 0 bases, with 16 bases between. The V and J genes are TRBV7-3 and TRBJ2-7, with D unclear. This sequence originates from a girl aged 2-17 years with multiple sclerosis. Sequences were obtained from blood. CDR3 in DNA: TGTGCCAGCAGCTCGTCAGTCACTTGGAGCTCCTACGAGCAGTACTTC. Its protein product is CASSSSVTWSSYEQYF.